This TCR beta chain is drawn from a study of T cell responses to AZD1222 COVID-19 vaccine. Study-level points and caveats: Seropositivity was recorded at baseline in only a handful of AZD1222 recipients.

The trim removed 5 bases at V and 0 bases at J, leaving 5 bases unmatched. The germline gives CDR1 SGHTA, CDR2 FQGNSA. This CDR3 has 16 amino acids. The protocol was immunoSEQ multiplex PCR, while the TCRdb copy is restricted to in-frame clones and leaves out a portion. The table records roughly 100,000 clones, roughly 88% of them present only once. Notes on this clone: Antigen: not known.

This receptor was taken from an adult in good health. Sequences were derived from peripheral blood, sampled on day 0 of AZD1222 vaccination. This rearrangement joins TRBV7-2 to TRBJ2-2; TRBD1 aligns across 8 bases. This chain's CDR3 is CASSRYRGANTGELFF. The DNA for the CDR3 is TGTGCCAGCAGCCGTTACAGGGGGGCGAACACCGGGGAGCTGTTTTTT.